One and the same sample provided the 20 T cell receptor beta chains below, sequenced in a study of blood T cell repertoires in COVID-19. Profiling relied on immunoSEQ multiplex PCR, and the TCRdb table lists in-frame clones only, not all of them. Of 85,000 to 130,000 clones detected, approximately 80% appear once; the ten largest clones hold 14%. Specimen: peripheral blood. The receptors were sampled from a woman in her sixties with acute or convalescent COVID-19.

This rearrangement joins TRBV4-1 to TRBJ2-3, with 10 bases identical to TRBD1. The CDR3 covers 14 residues. The J segment lost 6 bases and the V segment lost 4 bases, leaving 4 bases of the junction unmatched. CDR1 is MGHRA and CDR2 is YSYEKL in the germline V gene. CDR3 nucleotide sequence: TGCGCCAGCAGCCGAGACAGGGGGCGGGATACGCAGTATTTT. This encodes CASSRDRGRDTQYF.

This clone appeared a few times. The V gene is TRBV5-1, the J gene TRBJ2-2, with 8 bases matching TRBD2. V dropped 7 bases and J dropped 1; count of bases not matched to a gene: 3. Germline lookup yields CDR1 SGHRS and CDR2 YFSETQ. The CDR3 extends over 14 amino acids. As DNA, the CDR3 is TGCGCCAGCGGGGGACTAGTGAACACCGGGGAGCTGTTTTTT. Its translation is CASGGLVNTGELFF.

The chain joins TRBV9 to TRBJ1-4; tentatively, D is TRBD1 (6 bases). The CDR3 consists of 17 residues. Germline assignment: CDR1 SGDLS and CDR2 YYNGEE. Trimming took off 4 bases at V and 5 bases at J, with 21 bases between the two ends. The CDR3 DNA follows: TGTGCCAGCAGCCCCATAACGAGGGAGGGGGGAAATGAAAAACTGTTTTTT. Protein product: CASSPITREGGNEKLFF. The full variable domain, in which reference TRBV9 and TRBJ1-4 provide the parts outside the CDR3, is DSGVTQTPKHLITATGQRVTLRCSPRSGDLSVYWYQQSLDQGLQFLIQYYNGEERAKGNILERFSAQQFPDLHSELNLSSLELGDSALYFCASSPITREGGNEKLFFGSGTQLSVL.

The V and J genes are TRBV7-9 and TRBJ2-7; D remains unclear. The CDR3 runs 15 residues. Germline-derived CDR1 and CDR2 are SEHNR and FQNEAQ (reference sequence). The V gene lost 5 bases and the J gene lost 5 bases, with 19 bases spanning the gap. The CDR3 spells CASSPPSTGSNEQYF. The CDR3 DNA is TGTGCCAGCAGCCCCCCCTCGACGGGTTCCAACGAGCAGTACTTC.

The chain recombines TRBV19 with TRBJ2-7; 12 bases match TRBD1. Germline CDR1 reads LNHDA; CDR2 reads SQIVND (reference sequence). After removal of 4 bases from V and 5 bases from J, the junction contained 6 bases not matched to a gene. The CDR3 spans 15 residues. The CDR3 nucleotides read TGTGCCAGTAGTACGGGGACAGGGGGCTCTCACGAGCAGTACTTC. Translated: CASSTGTGGSHEQYF.

The V gene is TRBV11-3, the J gene TRBJ2-1, with 13 bases that match TRBD2. Trimming cost V 1 base and J 0 bases; bases outside gene matches: 6. The germline V gene has CDR1 SGHNT and CDR2 YENEEA. The CDR3 loop spans 19 amino acids. CDR3 sequence reads: CASSLAYGTSGVSYNEQFF. The CDR3 coding sequence is TGTGCCAGCAGCTTAGCTTATGGGACTAGCGGGGTCTCCTACAATGAGCAGTTCTTC.

A remark on this clone: A read error may account for a junction end that differs from germline. The V call is TRBV2, the J call TRBJ2-3; the match to TRBD1 covers 8 bases. The germline gives CDR1 SNHLY, CDR2 FYNNEI. This CDR3 is built from 14 residues. The CDR3 DNA reads TGTGCCAGCAGGGAAGACAGGGGCTCAGATACGCAGTATTTT. Translated, it gives CASREDRGSDTQYF.

V gene TRBV5-5 combines with J gene TRBJ2-1, with D possibly TRBD2 on 6 matching bases. Germline CDR1 reads SGHKS; CDR2 reads YYEKEE (reference sequence). This CDR3 contains 17 residues. The V gene lost 0 bases and the J gene lost 0 bases, with 13 bases spanning the gap. The CDR3 DNA reads TGTGCCAGCAGCTTGGTGGGTAGCGGAAGCTCCTACAATGAGCAGTTCTTC. Its protein product is CASSLVGSGSSYNEQFF.

The chain's CDR3 is CASSPGTTYNEQFF. DNA for the CDR3: TGTGCCAGCAGCCCGGGGACAACGTACAATGAGCAGTTCTTC. V and J are TRBV7-9 and TRBJ2-1; D perhaps matches TRBD1 (6 bases). Trimming shortened V by 5 bases and J by 4 bases, and 12 bases separated the two germline ends. The CDR3 is made up of 14 amino acids. CDR1 and CDR2 (germline): SEHNR, FQNEAQ (reference sequence).

The rearrangement uses TRBV5-1 and TRBJ2-7; 10 bases fit TRBD1. The V gene's germline CDR1 is SGHRS and CDR2 YFSETQ. The CDR3 length is 14 residues. V lost 3 bases and J lost 7; bases outside the gene matches: 7. The CDR3 sequence is CASSSQGQGSEQYF. The CDR3 DNA reads as TGCGCCAGCAGCTCCCAGGGACAGGGGTCGGAGCAGTACTTC.

This clone has more than one count but fewer than ten. The chain uses TRBV19 and TRBJ1-2; D is unclear. Trimming cost V 7 bases and J 4 bases, with 7 bases left between them. This CDR3 has 11 amino acids. CDR1 LNHDA and CDR2 SQIVND come from the germline V gene (reference sequence). The CDR3 bases are TGTGCCAGTACCTACAGCTATGGCTACACCTTC. Protein sequence: CASTYSYGYTF. Variable domain in full (rest from reference TRBV19 and TRBJ1-2): DGGITQSPKYLFRKEGQNVTLSCEQNLNHDAMYWYRQDPGQGLRLIYYSQIVNDFQKGDIAEGYSVSREKKESFPLTVTSAQKNPTAFYLCASTYSYGYTFGSGTRLTVV.

The DNA for the CDR3 is TGTGCCAGCACGCCGGACAGGGTGGGTTTCTTT. It specifies CASTPDRVGFF. The chain combines TRBV2 with TRBJ1-1, with 8 bases fitting TRBD1. Germline-derived CDR1 and CDR2 are SNHLY and FYNNEI. J gave up 13 bases and V 7 bases, and 8 bases lay outside the gene matches. CDR3 size: 11 residues. Supplemented by reference TRBV2 and TRBJ1-1, the full variable domain reads EPEVTQTPSHQVTQMGQEVILRCVPISNHLYFYWYRQILGQKVEFLVSFYNNEISEKSEIFDDQFSVERPDGSNFTLKIRSTKLEDSAMYFCASTPDRVGFFGQGTRLTVV.

The chain has TRBV19 and TRBJ2-3; 13 nucleotides align to TRBD2. The V and J ends lost 3 bases and 6 bases, in that order; junction bases with no gene match: 6. CDR1 and CDR2 from the germline V gene are LNHDA and SQIVND (reference sequence). The CDR3 has 16 amino acids. The CDR3 spells CASSIGLAGAKDTQYF. The CDR3 DNA reads as TGTGCCAGTAGTATTGGACTAGCGGGAGCCAAGGATACGCAGTATTTT.

The genes are TRBV7-9 and TRBJ2-5, with D possibly being TRBD2 (5 bases). Germline V gene data show CDR1 as SEHNR and CDR2 as FQNEAQ (reference sequence). This CDR3 spans 14 amino acids. The germline V and J ends were trimmed by 5 bases and 2 bases, with 12 bases remaining between them. This CDR3 reads CASSPSLVQETQYF. The DNA for the CDR3 is TGTGCCAGCAGCCCGTCACTAGTTCAAGAGACCCAGTACTTC.

Only one count was recorded for this clone. V is TRBV18 and J is TRBJ2-1; 11 bases agree with TRBD2. This CDR3 is built from 18 residues. The V gene end was trimmed by 0 bases and the J gene end by 7 bases; junction bases not matched to a gene: 11. Germline values: CDR1 KGHSH, CDR2 LQKENI. The CDR3 DNA follows: TGTGCCAGCTCACCACCTCGTTTTAGCGGGGGGGCAATTAATGAGCAGTTCTTC. This gives the protein CASSPPRFSGGAINEQFF. Combining the CDR3 with reference TRBV18 and TRBJ2-1 gives the whole variable domain NAGVMQNPRHLVRRRGQEARLRCSPMKGHSHVYWYRQLPEEGLKFMVYLQKENIIDESGMPKERFSAEFPKEGPSILRIQQVVRGDSAAYFCASSPPRFSGGAINEQFFGPGTRLTVL.

This CDR3 is CASSSLFAANEQFF. The DNA for the CDR3 is TGCGCCAGCAGCTCCCTATTTGCGGCTAATGAGCAGTTCTTC. The chain is built from TRBV5-1 and TRBJ2-1; D is unresolved. This CDR3 is built from 14 residues. Germline values: CDR1 SGHRS, CDR2 YFSETQ. The germline V and J ends were trimmed by 3 bases and 7 bases, with 14 bases remaining between them.

This chain links TRBV9 with TRBJ2-7; 8 positions agree with TRBD2. Germline CDR1 SGDLS, CDR2 YYNGEE. J gave up 5 bases and V 0 bases, and 7 bases lay outside the gene matches. CDR3 length equals 15 residues. CDR3 sequence (DNA): TGTGCCAGCAGCGTAGGGGGACTAGAGGTCGACGAGCAGTACTTC. Protein product: CASSVGGLEVDEQYF.

The chain recombines TRBV12-3 or TRBV12-4 with TRBJ1-2, with D unresolved. This CDR3 region has 12 residues. Trimming stripped 7 bases from V and 5 bases from J, with 11 bases between. The CDR3 loop reads CASTRDMYGYTF. The CDR3 DNA reads TGTGCCAGCACCCGTGACATGTATGGCTACACCTTC.

The chain carries TRBV7-9 and TRBJ1-6; no firm D call. The CDR3 sequence is 13 residues long. Germline values: CDR1 SEHNR, CDR2 FQNEAQ (reference sequence). Trimming stripped 2 bases from V and 7 bases from J, with 6 bases between. In nucleotides, the CDR3 is TGTGCCAGCAGCTTAAACAGCAATTCACCCCTCCACTTT. This encodes CASSLNSNSPLHF. The full variable domain, in which reference TRBV7-9 and TRBJ1-6 provide the parts outside the CDR3, is DTGVSQNPRHKITKRGQNVTFRCDPISEHNRLYWYRQTLGQGPEFLTYFQNEAQLEKSRLLSDRFSAERPKGSFSTLEIQRTEQGDSAMYLCASSLNSNSPLHFGNGTRLTVT.

This rearrangement joins TRBV2 to TRBJ1-2; 12 bases line up with TRBD1. The germline V gene has CDR1 SNHLY and CDR2 FYNNEI. This CDR3 has 15 residues. The ends lost 6 bases at V and 7 bases at J; junction bases unmatched: 9. The CDR3 spells CASRGLGQGASGYTF. The CDR3 DNA is TGTGCCAGCAGGGGGTTGGGACAGGGGGCCAGTGGCTACACCTTC.